This T cell receptor (beta chain) was observed in a study of T cells after yellow fever vaccination. The study, taken as a whole, reports: The study re-detected most primary-vaccination clones after the booster (96% CD4, roughly 88% CD8).

In its sample, this clonotype was seen a few times. Its target is unknown. With 4 bases clipped from V and 1 base from J, the junction kept 0 bases outside the gene matches. Germline CDR1 MNHNS, CDR2 SASEGT. This CDR3 contains 14 residues. TCRdb re-called the 5' RACE reads through MiXCR, storing one row per CDR3 protein. The sample lists hundreds of thousands of distinct CDR3 sequences, 9% to 15% occurring once. The clonotype comes from a man aged 30-40 years who received the YFV17D yellow fever vaccine. This chain connects TRBV6-1 to TRBJ1-5; 8 positions agree with TRBD1. This material consisted of PBMCs, taken on the day of the yellow fever booster vaccination. The CDR3 DNA reads TGTGCCAGCAGTGGACAGGGGAGCAATCAGCCCCAGCATTTT. It codes for CASSGQGSNQPQHF.